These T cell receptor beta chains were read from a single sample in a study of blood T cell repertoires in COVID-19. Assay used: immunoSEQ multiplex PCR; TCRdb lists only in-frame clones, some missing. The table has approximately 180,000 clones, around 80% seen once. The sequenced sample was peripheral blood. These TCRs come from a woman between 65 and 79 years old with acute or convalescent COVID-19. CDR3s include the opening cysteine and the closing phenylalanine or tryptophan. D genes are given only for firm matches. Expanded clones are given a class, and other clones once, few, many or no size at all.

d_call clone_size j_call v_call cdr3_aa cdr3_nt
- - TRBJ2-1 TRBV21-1 CASSKPPGLVNYNEQFF TGTGCCAGCAGCAAACCGCCGGGACTAGTCAATTACAATGAGCAGTTCTTC
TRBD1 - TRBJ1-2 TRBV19 CASSTGTGGYGYTF TGTGCCAGTAGTACCGGGACAGGGGGCTATGGCTACACCTTC
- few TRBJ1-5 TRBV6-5 CASSRQADQPQHF TGTGCCAGCAGTAGACAAGCCGATCAGCCCCAGCATTTT
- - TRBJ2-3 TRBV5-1 CASSLGAFNTDTQYF TGCGCCAGCAGCTTGGGCGCTTTCAACACAGATACGCAGTATTTT
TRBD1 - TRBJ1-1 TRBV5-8 CASSHGQGREAFF TGTGCCAGCAGCCACGGACAGGGCAGAGAAGCTTTCTTT
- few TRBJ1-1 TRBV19 CASTLRGSAFF TGTGCCAGTACCCTGAGGGGGTCCGCTTTCTTT
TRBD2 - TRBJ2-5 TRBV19 CASSEVWTSGPETQYF TGTGCCAGTAGCGAGGTGTGGACTAGCGGGCCAGAGACCCAGTACTTC
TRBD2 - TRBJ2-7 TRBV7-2 CASSLSGKIGEQYF TGTGCCAGCAGCTTAAGCGGGAAGATTGGCGAGCAGTACTTC
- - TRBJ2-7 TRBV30 CAWNRLGYEQYF TGTGCCTGGAACAGACTAGGGTACGAGCAGTACTTC
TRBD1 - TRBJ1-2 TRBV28 CASSLVQGAGGYTF TGTGCCAGCAGTTTAGTACAGGGGGCCGGAGGCTACACCTTC
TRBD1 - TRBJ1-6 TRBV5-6 CASSLGQDTRPLHF TGTGCCAGCAGCTTAGGACAGGACACAAGGCCCCTCCACTTT
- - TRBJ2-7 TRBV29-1 CSVYQPTGPYEQYF TGCAGCGTTTACCAACCGACAGGACCTTACGAGCAGTACTTC
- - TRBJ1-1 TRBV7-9 CASSFSEAFF TGTGCCAGCAGCTTCTCTGAAGCTTTCTTT